These T cell receptor beta chains were read from a single sample in a study of tumor and adjacent non-tumor tissue in lung cancer. MiXCR, run by TCRdb on the multiplex PCR reads, gives a single entry per CDR3 protein. The sample contains about 110,000 distinct CDR3 sequences, about 61% of which appear only once. Sequencing was performed on distant non-tumor lung tissue. These receptors all come from a man in his 60s with non-small cell lung cancer. Both conserved end residues are part of each CDR3.

v_gene | CDR3aa
TRBV11-2 | CASSLIAGGPDTQYF
TRBV5-6 | CASSLLLQGSADTGGLFF
TRBV11-3 | CASSLDQSAEAFF
TRBV20-1 | CSARSARGGHHEQFF
TRBV9 | CASSAEDNSYNEQFF
TRBV29-1 | CSVSVTGFGELFF
TRBV29-1 | CSVRLAGNEQYF
TRBV11-3 | CACSLSTGIGTDTQYF
TRBV29-1 | CSVTGRTGNTEAFF
TRBV7-9 | CASSFGGSTEAFF
TRBV6-5 | CASSYGGQARNTIYF
TRBV6-2/TRBV6-3 | CASSVQGARNTDAFF
TRBV28 | CASSLAGSATNEKLFF
TRBV20-1 | CSARDRGGAGTGELFF
TRBV5-4 | CASSGATNEKLFF
TRBV29-1 | CSVVAVGVVGVDEQYF
TRBV4-2 | CASSQGNFQPQHF
TRBV12-3/TRBV12-4 | CASNTRGGPSLNGQFF
TRBV7-9 | CASSISGVEQYF
TRBV12-3/TRBV12-4 | CANSRGLDADTQYF
TRBV6-5 | CASRHGANTGELFF
TRBV20-1 | CSAMSRGGVYEQFF
TRBV12-5 | CASAVETQYF
TRBV11-2 | CANNLWTGGSRGDEQFF
TRBV29-1 | CSANEAIQGGLCEQFF
TRBV13 | CASSLTGFKGYTF
TRBV20-1 | CSATQNTADTQYF
TRBV20-1 | CSARERTGGIVYEQYF
TRBV29-1 | CNVDGTFLSYNKQFF
TRBV6-5 | CASISGVNTKASF